The 24 T cell receptor beta chains reported below all come from one sample, sequenced in a study of T cell responses to AZD1222 COVID-19 vaccine. Sequenced by immunoSEQ multiplex PCR; TCRdb stores in-frame clones only, minus some. The table lists more than 60,000 clones, about 85% of them singletons. The sequences come from peripheral blood, collected on day 0 of AZD1222 vaccination. The receptor set was obtained from an adult in good health.

This clone was seen a handful of times. The rearrangement joins TRBV6-6 to TRBJ1-6, with D perhaps TRBD1 (5 bases). The CDR3 runs 13 residues. The V gene lost 10 bases and the J gene lost 9 bases, with 16 bases spanning the gap. CDR1 and CDR2 (germline): MNHNY, SVGAGI (reference sequence). CDR3 DNA sequence: TGTGCCATTGACGGGGGATCTGGTTCACCCCTCCACTTT. Its translation: CAIDGGSGSPLHF.

The V call is TRBV7-3, the J call TRBJ2-3; D possibly corresponds to TRBD2 (7 bases). Between the trimmed V and J ends, which lost 2 bases and 4 bases, there was a span of 16 bases. Germline V gene data show CDR1 as SGHTA and CDR2 as FQGTGA. This CDR3 is built from 16 residues. The CDR3 sequence is CASSLLGGGPPDTQYF. The CDR3 nucleotides are TGTGCCAGCAGCTTATTAGGGGGGGGGCCCCCAGATACGCAGTATTTT.

The chain uses TRBV30 and TRBJ1-3, with D hard to call. The V end was cut by 0 bases, the J end by 7 bases, with 7 bases between. Germline CDR1 reads GTSNPN; CDR2 reads SVGIG (reference sequence). The CDR3 is 12 residues long. The CDR3 spells CAWSVQRNTIYF. The CDR3 DNA reads as TGTGCCTGGAGTGTACAGCGGAACACCATATATTTT.

Comments on this clone: Other DNA sequences in the sample encode the same CDR3. V and J are TRBV27 and TRBJ1-5, with D unclear. V shed 3 bases and J shed 4 bases, with 7 bases lying between them. CDR3 length: 13 residues. Germline CDR1 is MNHEY and CDR2 is SMNVEV (reference sequence). CDR3 sequence: CASSLRGNQPQHF. DNA for the CDR3: TGTGCCAGCAGTTTGCGGGGTAATCAGCCCCAGCATTTT.

The rearrangement uses TRBV10-3 and TRBJ1-2; D is uncertain. CDR1 is ENHRY and CDR2 is SYGVKD in the germline V gene. V lost 0 bases to trimming and J lost 8 bases, with 10 bases between them. CDR3 size: 13 residues. In DNA form, the CDR3 reads TGTGCCATCAGTGAGTCAACAGTTGGCGGCTACACCTTC. It is translated as CAISESTVGGYTF.

The rearrangement uses TRBV7-6 and TRBJ2-1; the D call may be TRBD1 or TRBD2 (6 bases each). CDR3 length: 18 amino acids. The V and J ends lost 5 bases and 5 bases respectively, with 25 bases between them. Germline assignment: CDR1 SGHVS and CDR2 FNYEAQ. In nucleotides, the CDR3 is TGTGCCAGCAGCCCTCGGGTTGTCGGGGGCCCCGTTGACAATGAGCAGTTCTTC. Its protein product is CASSPRVVGGPVDNEQFF.

The rearrangement links TRBV6-5 to TRBJ1-6; perhaps TRBD1 as D (6 bases). V was pared by 6 bases and J by 10 bases, with 13 bases between. Germline V gene lookup returns CDR1 MNHEY and CDR2 SVGAGI. The CDR3 has 13 residues. The CDR3 spells CASRNREGSPLHF. CDR3 nucleotides: TGTGCCAGCAGAAACAGGGAGGGGTCACCCCTCCACTTT.

This clone has a single count. The V and J genes are TRBV5-6 and TRBJ2-1, with D unresolved. The V gene's germline CDR1 is SGHDT and CDR2 YYEEEE. The CDR3 runs to 12 residues. Deletions cut 2 bases from V and 7 bases from J, with 7 bases between. The CDR3 reads CASSFTRNEQFF. Written as DNA, the CDR3 is TGTGCCAGCAGCTTTACAAGGAATGAGCAGTTCTTC.

The V gene is TRBV24-1, the J gene TRBJ2-1; TRBD1 aligns across 7 bases. The CDR3 has 13 residues. Losses at the gene ends were 4 bases for V and 7 bases for J; bases not matched to a gene: 3. CDR1 is KGHDR, CDR2 SFDVKD, per germline. The DNA for the CDR3 is TGTGCCACCAGTGACCCGGGACAGAATGAGCAGTTCTTC. It codes for CATSDPGQNEQFF.

This clone was picked up one time. The V gene is TRBV7-9, the J gene TRBJ1-1, with D perhaps TRBD1 (5 bases). This CDR3 is built from 17 residues. The germline V gene has CDR1 SEHNR and CDR2 FQNEAQ (reference sequence). The V and J ends lost 1 base and 4 bases respectively, with 19 bases between them. DNA for the CDR3: TGTGCCAGCAGCTTAGTTGGGGACCCCTCAAGGGGCACTGAAGCTTTCTTT. Translated: CASSLVGDPSRGTEAFF. Looking up the rest from reference TRBV7-9 and TRBJ1-1 gives the full variable domain: DTGVSQNPRHKITKRGQNVTFRCDPISEHNRLYWYRQTLGQGPEFLTYFQNEAQLEKSRLLSDRFSAERPKGSFSTLEIQRTEQGDSAMYLCASSLVGDPSRGTEAFFGQGTRLTVV.

V gene TRBV14 combines with J gene TRBJ1-1; D might be TRBD1 (6 bases). Trimming cost V 8 bases and J 12 bases, with 16 bases left between them. Germline CDR1 and CDR2: SGHDN and FVKESK. The CDR3 is 11 residues long. CDR3 DNA: TGTGCCAGCTCCCTTGACAGGATTACTTTCTTT. Protein sequence: CASSLDRITFF. Variable domain in full (rest from reference TRBV14 and TRBJ1-1): EAGVTQFPSHSVIEKGQTVTLRCDPISGHDNLYWYRRVMGKEIKFLLHFVKESKQDESGMPNNRFLAERTGGTYSTLKVQPAELEDSGVYFCASSLDRITFFGQGTRLTVV.

The chain employs TRBV5-4 and TRBJ1-1; D is uncertain. Germline CDR1 reads SGHNT; CDR2 reads YYREEE (reference sequence). This CDR3 has 13 residues. V was pared by 4 bases and J by 4 bases, with 11 bases between. Here the CDR3 DNA reads TGTGCCAGCAGCCTCGGAAGAACCACTGAAGCTTTCTTT. It is translated as CASSLGRTTEAFF.

The V gene is TRBV7-2, the J gene TRBJ1-1; D not resolved. With 5 bases removed from V and 7 bases from J, the gap between germline ends came to 17 bases. CDR1 SGHTA and CDR2 FQGNSA come from the germline V gene. This CDR3 region has 14 residues. CDR3 loop: CASSLTNGNLEAFF. The DNA for the CDR3 is TGTGCCAGCAGCCTAACCAACGGAAACCTTGAAGCTTTCTTT.

J is TRBJ2-3 and V is TRBV6-1; no definite D call. The CDR3 spans 14 residues. V dropped 3 bases and J dropped 5 bases, with 12 bases sitting between them. Germline V CDR1 and CDR2: MNHNS, SASEGT. The CDR3 protein is CASSDGVSGDTQYF. The CDR3 DNA follows: TGTGCCAGCAGTGATGGGGTTTCGGGAGATACGCAGTATTTT.

The chain carries TRBV28 and TRBJ2-1; 16 bases are shared with TRBD2. This CDR3 region has 16 residues. Germline V lookup: CDR1 MDHEN, CDR2 SYDVKM. Trimming cost V 5 bases and J 7 bases; bases outside gene matches: 5. In DNA, the CDR3 is TGTGCCAGCAGTCCGGGACTAGCGGGGGGGCTTAATGAGCAGTTCTTC. Its protein product is CASSPGLAGGLNEQFF.

V usage is TRBV3-1 (or the pseudogene TRBV3-2) and J usage is TRBJ1-5, with no clear D. This CDR3 region has 15 residues. Between the trimmed V and J ends, which lost 4 bases and 11 bases, there was a span of 21 bases. Germline assignment: CDR1 LGHDT and CDR2 YNNKEL (reference sequence). The DNA of the CDR3 is TGTGCCAGCAGCCCCCGCGGAGATGCAATAATGGCCCAGCATTTT. Protein: CASSPRGDAIMAQHF.

The rearrangement links TRBV6-5 to TRBJ1-5; D gene unclear. Trimming stripped 5 bases from V and 1 base from J, with 6 bases between. CDR3 length equals 13 residues. Per the germline V gene, CDR1 is MNHEY and CDR2 is SVGAGI. The CDR3 DNA is TGTGCCAGCAGTCTCCGGAGCAATCAGCCCCAGCATTTT. This codes for CASSLRSNQPQHF.

The gene calls are TRBV30 and TRBJ1-3; D is perhaps TRBD1 (5 bases). Germline values: CDR1 GTSNPN, CDR2 SVGIG (reference sequence). The CDR3 totals 14 residues. V was shortened by 4 bases and J by 4 bases, with 14 bases between the two germline ends. The CDR3 nucleotides are TGTGCCTGGACCCGAACGGGGGACGGAAACACCATATATTTT. Protein sequence: CAWTRTGDGNTIYF.

The genes are TRBV7-6 and TRBJ1-1; 7 bases are shared with TRBD1. This CDR3 has 16 residues. Germline V gene sequence: CDR1 SGHVS, CDR2 FNYEAQ. V lost 3 bases to trimming and J lost 3 bases; unmatched junction nucleotides: 10. The CDR3 DNA is TGTGCCAGCAGCTTCCAGGGGGGCCTTTCTCACACTGAAGCTTTCTTT. It codes for CASSFQGGLSHTEAFF.

The J gene is TRBJ1-1, the V gene TRBV3-1 (or the pseudogene TRBV3-2); D may be TRBD1 (6 bases). V shed 3 bases and J shed 0 bases, with 17 bases lying between them. The V gene's germline CDR1 is LGHDT and CDR2 YNNKEL (reference sequence). The CDR3 extends over 17 amino acids. In DNA form, the CDR3 reads TGTGCCAGCAGCCATAGGACAGCCTCCAGAATGAACACTGAAGCTTTCTTT. Amino acid sequence: CASSHRTASRMNTEAFF.

The chain employs TRBV5-1 and TRBJ1-3; D is unresolved. V lost 0 bases, J lost 0 bases, and 10 bases lay in between. Per germline, CDR1 SGHRS and CDR2 YFSETQ. The CDR3 runs 16 residues. CDR3 loop: CASSLASAASGNTIYF. Written as DNA, the CDR3 is TGCGCCAGCAGCTTGGCCTCGGCAGCCTCTGGAAACACCATATATTTT.

This clone was observed once. V is TRBV5-6 and J is TRBJ2-3; TRBD2 aligns across 13 bases. V trimming: 2 bases; J trimming: 0 bases; junction bases outside the gene matches: 6. This CDR3 has 18 amino acids. CDR1 and CDR2 from the germline V gene are SGHDT and YYEEEE. CDR3 bases: TGTGCCAGCAGCTTCGGACTAGCGGGGGCAACTAGCACAGATACGCAGTATTTT. Amino acids: CASSFGLAGATSTDTQYF.

The CDR3 region is CASSFPRGRGPTDEQFF. CDR3 nucleotides: TGTGCCAGCAGTTTTCCGCGGGGGAGGGGACCTACCGATGAGCAGTTCTTC. V and J are TRBV27 and TRBJ2-1; 7 bases align to TRBD2. J gave up 8 bases and V 3 bases, and 16 bases lay outside the gene matches. The CDR3 sequence is 17 residues long. Germline V lookup: CDR1 MNHEY, CDR2 SMNVEV (reference sequence).

This clone was recorded only once. V usage is TRBV12-5 and J usage is TRBJ1-1; TRBD1 is a possible D gene (6 bases). The V end lost 4 bases, the J end lost 5 bases, and 14 bases lay between the germline ends. Germline loops: CDR1 LGHNT, CDR2 FRNRAP. This CDR3 is 14 amino acids long. The CDR3 protein is CASGSTGSRTEAFF. CDR3 nucleotide sequence: TGTGCTAGTGGTTCCACAGGGAGTAGGACTGAAGCTTTCTTT.